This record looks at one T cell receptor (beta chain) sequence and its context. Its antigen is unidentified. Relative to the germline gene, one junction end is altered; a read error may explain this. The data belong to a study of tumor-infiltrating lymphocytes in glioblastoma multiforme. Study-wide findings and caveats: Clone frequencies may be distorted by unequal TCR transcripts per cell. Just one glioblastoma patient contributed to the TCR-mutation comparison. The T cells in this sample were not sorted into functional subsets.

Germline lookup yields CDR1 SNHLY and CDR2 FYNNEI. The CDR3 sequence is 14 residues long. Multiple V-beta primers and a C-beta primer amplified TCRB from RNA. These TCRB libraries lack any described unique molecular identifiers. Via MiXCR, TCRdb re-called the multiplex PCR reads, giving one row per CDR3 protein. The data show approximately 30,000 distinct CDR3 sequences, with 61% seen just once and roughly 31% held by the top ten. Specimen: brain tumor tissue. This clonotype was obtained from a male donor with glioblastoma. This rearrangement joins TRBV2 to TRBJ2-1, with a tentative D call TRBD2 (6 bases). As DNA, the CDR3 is TGTGTCAGCAGAAAACGGGGGACTGACAATGAGCAGTTCTTC. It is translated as CVSRKRGTDNEQFF. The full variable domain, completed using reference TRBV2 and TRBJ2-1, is EPEVTQTPSHQVTQMGQEVILRCVPISNHLYFYWYRQILGQKVEFLVSFYNNEISEKSEIFDDQFSVERPDGSNFTLKIRSTKLEDSAMYFCVSRKRGTDNEQFFGPGTRLTVL.